A single sample is the source of the 29 T cell receptor beta chains below, sequenced in a study of cytomegalovirus exposure and HLA in healthy donors. TCRdb keeps only in-frame clones here, not all; method: immunoSEQ multiplex PCR. The sample includes under 250,000 clones, about 86% of them seen just once. Material: PBMCs. The receptors were sampled from a man between 18 and 35 years old in good health and CMV-seronegative.

This clone has more than one count but fewer than ten. The chain recombines TRBV19 with TRBJ1-2, with 7 bases matching TRBD1. The V and J ends lost 6 bases and 6 bases, in that order; junction bases with no gene match: 7. Germline V gene lookup returns CDR1 LNHDA and CDR2 SQIVND (reference sequence). This CDR3 region has 13 residues. CDR3 coding DNA: TGTGCCAGTAGCCTGACAGGGAACGATGGCTACACCTTC. The encoded protein is CASSLTGNDGYTF.

This chain connects TRBV30 to TRBJ1-2; D is uncertain. V gave up 3 bases and J gave up 5 bases, with 16 bases separating them. Per germline, CDR1 GTSNPN and CDR2 SVGIG (reference sequence). The CDR3 is 14 residues long. The CDR3 is CAWRRGQAGYGYTF. As DNA, the CDR3 is TGTGCCTGGAGAAGAGGGCAGGCAGGATATGGCTACACCTTC. The variable domain in full, with the rest retrieved from reference TRBV30 and TRBJ1-2, is SQTIHQWPATLVQPVGSPLSLECTVEGTSNPNLYWYRQAAGRGLQLLFYSVGIGQISSEVPQNLSASRPQDRQFILSSKKLLLSDSGFYLCAWRRGQAGYGYTFGSGTRLTVV.

The V gene is TRBV5-4, the J gene TRBJ2-3, with 8 nucleotides matching TRBD2. The CDR3 is 14 residues long. V shed 9 bases and J 5 bases; nucleotides not matched to a gene: 11. Germline V CDR1 and CDR2: SGHNT, YYREEE (reference sequence). The CDR3 region has the DNA TGTGCCACCACCCGGGGGGCGGGGGGAGATACGCAGTATTTT. Its protein is CATTRGAGGDTQYF.

The rearrangement joins TRBV4-1 to TRBJ2-1, with TRBD1 matching 8 bases. Germline V CDR1 and CDR2: MGHRA, YSYEKL. The CDR3 is made up of 14 amino acids. V shed 4 bases, J shed 9 bases, and the junction held 8 bases outside the gene matches. The CDR3 sequence is CASSLDRALGEQFF. The CDR3 DNA reads as TGCGCCAGCAGCCTGGACAGGGCCCTGGGTGAGCAGTTCTTC.

The chain carries TRBV29-1 and TRBJ2-1, with a possible D match to TRBD1 (6 bases). Looked up from germline, CDR1 is SQVTM and CDR2 is ANQGSEA. The V end was cut by 3 bases, the J end by 2 bases, with 11 bases between. This CDR3 spans 14 amino acids. The chain's CDR3 is CSVETGPPYNEQFF. The CDR3 bases are TGCAGCGTTGAGACAGGCCCTCCCTACAATGAGCAGTTCTTC.

CDR3 sequence reads: CASSPPAAQLQETQYF. DNA of the CDR3: TGTGCCAGCAGTCCCCCCGCGGCGCAACTACAAGAGACCCAGTACTTC. V is TRBV2 and J is TRBJ2-5; D unresolved. The ends were cut back, 5 bases at V and 2 bases at J, with 18 bases in the middle. Germline V CDR1 and CDR2: SNHLY, FYNNEI. This CDR3 has 16 amino acids.

This clone came up a few times. This sequence joins TRBV4-3 and TRBJ2-1; D not certain. Trimming pared 0 bases from V and 0 bases from J, leaving 9 bases between. The germline V gene encodes CDR1 LGHNA and CDR2 YSLEER. The CDR3 has 16 amino acids. For the CDR3, the DNA is TGCGCCAGCAGCCAAGATCCGGCGGCCTCCTACAATGAGCAGTTCTTC. Its protein is CASSQDPAASYNEQFF.

V and J are TRBV20-1 and TRBJ1-2, with a possible D match to TRBD1 (5 bases). V lost 5 bases and J lost 5, with 9 bases in between. The V gene's germline CDR1 is DFQATT and CDR2 SNEGSKA (reference sequence). This CDR3 contains 11 residues. This CDR3 reads CSAPGTYGYTF. The CDR3 DNA reads as TGCAGTGCTCCCGGGACTTATGGCTACACCTTC.

V gene TRBV6-1 combines with J gene TRBJ1-2; no definite D call. V lost 1 base to trimming and J lost 8 bases, with 11 bases between them. This CDR3 region has 13 residues. Germline assignment: CDR1 MNHNS and CDR2 SASEGT. CDR3 DNA sequence: TGTGCCAGCAGTGAAGGGCAGCGCCGGGGCTACACCTTC. Its protein product is CASSEGQRRGYTF.

This CDR3 reads CSVTGTPISTDTQYF. In nucleotides, the CDR3 is TGCAGCGTCACCGGGACACCTATAAGCACAGATACGCAGTATTTT. The V gene is TRBV29-1, the J gene TRBJ2-3, with D possibly TRBD1 on 6 matching bases. Per germline, CDR1 SQVTM and CDR2 ANQGSEA. The CDR3 loop spans 15 amino acids. Between the trimmed V and J ends, which lost 6 bases and 0 bases, there was a span of 16 bases.

The rearrangement links TRBV15 to TRBJ1-2; D perhaps matches TRBD1 (5 bases). CDR3 length equals 14 residues. Trimming shortened V by 1 base and J by 1 base, and 7 bases separated the two germline ends. CDR1 and CDR2 from the germline V gene are LNHNV and YYDKDF (reference sequence). CDR3 amino acids: CATSRADSNYGYTF. In DNA, the CDR3 is TGTGCCACCAGCAGAGCTGACAGTAACTATGGCTACACCTTC.

CDR3 DNA sequence: TGTGCCAGCAGCTTGGACGGCGGGAGGGCAGATACGCAGTATTTT. It yields the protein CASSLDGGRADTQYF. This sequence joins TRBV5-4 and TRBJ2-3; 9 positions agree with TRBD2. There are 15 residues in the CDR3. Trimming removed 0 bases from V and 4 bases from J; junction bases left unmatched: 3. Germline V gene lookup returns CDR1 SGHNT and CDR2 YYREEE (reference sequence). Using reference TRBV5-4 and TRBJ2-3 for the parts outside the CDR3, the full variable domain is ETGVTQSPTHLIKTRGQQVTLRCSSQSGHNTVSWYQQALGQGPQFIFQYYREEENGRGNFPPRFSGLQFPNYSSELNVNALELDDSALYLCASSLDGGRADTQYFGPGTRLTVL.

The chain carries TRBV27 and TRBJ2-7; 8 bases fit TRBD2. CDR3 length: 13 amino acids. J lost 3 bases, V lost 10 bases, and 8 bases had no gene match. CDR1 is MNHEY and CDR2 is SMNVEV in the germline V gene (reference sequence). CDR3 coding DNA: TGTGCCACCGGGGGGGGAACCCTCTACGAGCAGTACTTC. It specifies CATGGGTLYEQYF.

The chain joins TRBV6-4 to TRBJ2-3; possibly TRBD2 for D (5 bases). This CDR3 is built from 15 residues. Germline V gene data show CDR1 as MRHNA and CDR2 as SNTAGT. The V and J ends lost 4 bases and 0 bases respectively, with 11 bases between them. The CDR3 DNA reads as TGTGCCAGCAGTGCCGGCACGGGGAGCACAGATACGCAGTATTTT. It codes for CASSAGTGSTDTQYF.

This chain joins TRBV4-1 and TRBJ1-2; weak D call: TRBD1 (6 bases). Trimming removed 2 bases from V and 0 bases from J, with 10 bases in between. This CDR3 is built from 15 residues. Germline CDR1 reads MGHRA; CDR2 reads YSYEKL. CDR3 residues: CASSQTDRANYGYTF. The CDR3, as DNA: TGCGCCAGCAGCCAAACGGACAGAGCTAACTATGGCTACACCTTC.

The chain couples TRBV5-4 to TRBJ2-2; D is possibly TRBD1 (6 bases). Germline CDR1 reads SGHNT; CDR2 reads YYREEE (reference sequence). This CDR3 has 15 residues. V lost 4 bases, J lost 5 bases, and 15 bases lay in between. Here the CDR3 DNA reads TGTGCCAGCAGCCTAAATGGGGACATGACCGGGGAGCTGTTTTTT. Amino acid sequence: CASSLNGDMTGELFF.

The chain employs TRBV4-3 and TRBJ2-2; 11 bases align to TRBD1. V was clipped by 4 bases and J by 4 bases; unmatched bases: 2. The germline V gene has CDR1 LGHNA and CDR2 YSLEER. This CDR3 is built from 15 residues. The CDR3 here is CASSRGTGGTGELFF. The CDR3 region has the DNA TGCGCCAGCAGCCGCGGGACAGGGGGCACCGGGGAGCTGTTTTTT.

The chain employs TRBV28 and TRBJ2-3; D is undetermined. The CDR3 is made up of 13 amino acids. Germline V gene sequence: CDR1 MDHEN, CDR2 SYDVKM. Trimming took 4 bases from V and 2 from J, leaving 7 bases between them. The CDR3 DNA follows: TGTGCCAGCAGTTGGTTAGCCACAGATACGCAGTATTTT. It is translated as CASSWLATDTQYF.

The chain has TRBV7-2 and TRBJ1-3, with TRBD1 as a possible D gene (5 bases). Trimming left V 7 bases short and J 5 bases short, with 12 bases between. CDR3 length equals 13 residues. From germline, CDR1 is SGHTA and CDR2 FQGNSA. The chain's CDR3 is CASTRDGRNTIYF. The CDR3 DNA is TGTGCCAGCACGCGGGACGGAAGAAACACCATATATTTT.

The chain has TRBV27 and TRBJ1-1, with TRBD1 as a possible D gene (5 bases). Trimming stripped 0 bases from V and 2 bases from J, with 16 bases between. Per the germline V gene, CDR1 is MNHEY and CDR2 is SMNVEV (reference sequence). The CDR3 sequence is 17 residues long. The CDR3 sequence: CASSLSGDYKSNTEAFF. The CDR3 nucleotides read TGTGCCAGCAGTTTATCGGGGGACTATAAGAGCAACACTGAAGCTTTCTTT.

The chain has TRBV4-3 and TRBJ2-1, with 8 nucleotides matching TRBD2. The junction had 6 bases not matched to a gene; V was cut back by 4 bases and J by 4 bases. The CDR3 is 15 amino acids. Germline CDR1 reads LGHNA; CDR2 reads YSLEER. CDR3 DNA sequence: TGCGCCAGCAGCCCCGGCGAGCGGGGGTACAATGAGCAGTTCTTC. Translated: CASSPGERGYNEQFF.

The CDR3 nucleotides are TGCGCCAGCAGCCAAGATCTCCGGGGCAGGGGGTATGGCTACACCTTC. Its translation is CASSQDLRGRGYGYTF. J is TRBJ1-2 and V is TRBV4-1, with 7 bases aligning to TRBD1. Unmatched junction bases numbered 9, after V lost 0 bases and J lost 5 bases. CDR1 and CDR2 from the germline V gene are MGHRA and YSYEKL. The CDR3 length is 16 residues.

V and J are TRBV27 and TRBJ2-7, with 7 bases aligning to TRBD2. This CDR3 spans 14 amino acids. The germline CDR1 and CDR2 sequences are MNHEY and SMNVEV (reference sequence). Trimming at V came to 5 bases and at J to 0 bases, leaving 4 bases not matched to a gene. For the CDR3, the DNA is TGTGCCAGCAGTCCTAGCGGATACTCCTACGAGCAGTACTTC. This gives the protein CASSPSGYSYEQYF.

The J gene is TRBJ1-2, the V gene TRBV4-2; possibly TRBD1 for D (6 bases). This CDR3 is built from 15 residues. With 2 bases removed from V and 4 bases from J, the gap between germline ends came to 14 bases. CDR1 and CDR2 from the germline V gene are LGHNA and YNFKEQ. CDR3 nucleotides: TGTGCCAGCAGCCAACCCAGACAGGCCCTCTATGGCTACACCTTC. This gives the protein CASSQPRQALYGYTF.

This chain joins TRBV10-3 and TRBJ2-6; D not resolved. CDR1 is ENHRY and CDR2 is SYGVKD in the germline V gene. This CDR3 spans 18 amino acids. Trimming removed 0 bases from V and 0 bases from J, with 12 bases in between. The CDR3 here is CAISESRFQGSGANVLTF. As DNA, the CDR3 is TGTGCCATCAGTGAGTCCAGGTTTCAAGGCTCTGGGGCCAACGTCCTGACTTTC.

The chain links TRBV4-1 to TRBJ2-7; TRBD1 aligns across 9 bases. The CDR3 loop spans 14 amino acids. V gave up 2 bases and J gave up 4 bases; unmatched junction bases: 3. Germline values: CDR1 MGHRA, CDR2 YSYEKL. The CDR3 nucleotides are TGCGCCAGCAGCCAACAGACAGGGGGTTACGAGCAGTACTTC. Protein product: CASSQQTGGYEQYF.

The J gene is TRBJ1-1, the V gene TRBV2; unclear D gene. Trimming cost V 0 bases and J 11 bases, with 13 bases left between them. The CDR3 consists of 13 residues. Germline V CDR1 and CDR2: SNHLY, FYNNEI. CDR3 sequence reads: CASSEARRAWAFF. The CDR3 DNA is TGTGCCAGCAGTGAAGCAAGGCGGGCGTGGGCTTTCTTT.

This chain links TRBV5-1 with TRBJ2-1, with 9 bases that match TRBD1. Germline trimming cut 0 bases from V and 9 bases from J; bases unmatched to any gene: 4. This CDR3 has 14 amino acids. Germline lookup yields CDR1 SGHRS and CDR2 YFSETQ. In DNA, the CDR3 is TGCGCCAGCAGCTTGGGACAGGGGGGTTCTGAGCAGTTCTTC. This sequence encodes CASSLGQGGSEQFF.

The chain has TRBV2 and TRBJ1-1; 9 nucleotides align to TRBD1. The V segment lost 8 bases and the J segment 4 bases; nucleotides outside the gene matches: 11. The CDR3 has 15 amino acids. In germline, CDR1 is SNHLY, CDR2 FYNNEI. CDR3 DNA sequence: TGTGCCAGCCGAATGAGTCGGGACAGGGCCACTGAAGCTTTCTTT. The encoded protein is CASRMSRDRATEAFF. Based on the CDR3 plus reference TRBV2 and TRBJ1-1, the full variable domain is EPEVTQTPSHQVTQMGQEVILRCVPISNHLYFYWYRQILGQKVEFLVSFYNNEISEKSEIFDDQFSVERPDGSNFTLKIRSTKLEDSAMYFCASRMSRDRATEAFFGQGTRLTVV.